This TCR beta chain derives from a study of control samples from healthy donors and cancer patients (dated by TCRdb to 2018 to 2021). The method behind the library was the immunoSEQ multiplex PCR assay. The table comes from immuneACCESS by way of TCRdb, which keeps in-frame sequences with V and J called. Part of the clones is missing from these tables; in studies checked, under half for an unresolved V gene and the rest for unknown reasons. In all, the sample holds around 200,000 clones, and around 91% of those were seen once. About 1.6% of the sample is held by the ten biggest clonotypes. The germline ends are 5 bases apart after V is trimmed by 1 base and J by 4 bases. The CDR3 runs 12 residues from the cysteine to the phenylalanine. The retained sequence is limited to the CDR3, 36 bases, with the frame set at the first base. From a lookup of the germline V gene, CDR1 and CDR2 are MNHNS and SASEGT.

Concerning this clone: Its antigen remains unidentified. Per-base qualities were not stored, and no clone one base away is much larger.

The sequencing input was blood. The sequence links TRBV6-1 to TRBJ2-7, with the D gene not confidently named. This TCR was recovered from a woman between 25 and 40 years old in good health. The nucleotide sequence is TGTGCCAGCAGTGAAGGTTGGTACGAGCAGTACTTC. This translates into CASSEGWYEQYF.